Each of the 4 T cell receptor beta chains below was sequenced from the same sample in a study of blood T cell repertoires in COVID-19. Assay used: immunoSEQ multiplex PCR; TCRdb lists only in-frame clones, some missing. Of under 250,000 clones listed, about 84% are singletons. Sample: PBMCs or T cells enriched from blood (not recorded which). Receptor source: a man aged 55 to 70 who had recovered from COVID-19.

The chain is built from TRBV6-5 and TRBJ1-1; TRBD1 matches 9 bases. Trimming cost V 7 bases and J 3 bases; bases outside gene matches: 6. Looked up from germline, CDR1 is MNHEY and CDR2 is SVGAGI. The CDR3 runs to 14 residues. For the CDR3, the DNA is TGTGCCAGCACCCGGGACAGGGTGGACACTGAAGCTTTCTTT. Translated: CASTRDRVDTEAFF.

The sample holds one count of this clone. The chain recombines TRBV19 with TRBJ1-5, with a weak D call TRBD1 (5 bases). This CDR3 contains 15 residues. CDR1 is LNHDA and CDR2 is SQIVND in the germline V gene (reference sequence). V gave up 7 bases and J gave up 0 bases, with 13 bases separating them. The CDR3 sequence is CASNLAGHSNQPQHF. CDR3 coding DNA: TGTGCCAGTAATCTGGCAGGGCATAGCAATCAGCCCCAGCATTTT.

The table lists this clone with a count of one. The chain employs TRBV10-1 and TRBJ2-3, with TRBD1 as a possible D gene (6 bases). This CDR3 spans 14 amino acids. Germline V gene sequence: CDR1 WNHNN, CDR2 SYGVQD (reference sequence). The ends were cut back, 3 bases at V and 2 bases at J, with 9 bases in the middle. The CDR3 DNA reads as TGCGCCAGCAGTGACAACAGGGCCACAGATACGCAGTATTTT. It codes for CASSDNRATDTQYF.

A few counts support this clone. This rearrangement joins TRBV6-5 to TRBJ2-3; maybe TRBD2 (6 bases). This CDR3 spans 13 amino acids. CDR1 and CDR2 from the germline V gene are MNHEY and SVGAGI. The V and J ends lost 6 bases and 0 bases respectively, with 7 bases between them. CDR3 amino acids: CASRGTSTDTQYF. Written as DNA, the CDR3 is TGTGCCAGCAGGGGGACTAGCACAGATACGCAGTATTTT.